Listed below are T cell receptor beta chains from one sample, sequenced in a study of cytomegalovirus exposure and HLA in healthy donors. Clones were read by immunoSEQ multiplex PCR, and TCRdb kept only the in-frame ones, dropping some. The sample records about 160,000 clones, approximately 78% being singletons. Material for sequencing was PBMCs. Receptors originate from a woman between 35 and 50 years old in good health and CMV-seronegative. CDR3s include the opening cysteine and the closing phenylalanine or tryptophan. D genes are given only for firm matches. Clone size, where shown, is once, few, many, or a class for clones that have expanded.

v_gene: TRBV28; d_gene: NA; j_gene: TRBJ1-2; abundance: NA; CDR3aa: CASSFPGSYGYTF; CDR3nt: TGTGCCAGCAGTTTCCCCGGGTCCTATGGCTACACCTTC
v_gene: TRBV4-1; d_gene: NA; j_gene: TRBJ1-2; abundance: NA; CDR3aa: CASRTGTPPYGYTF; CDR3nt: TGCGCCAGCAGGACCGGGACACCTCCCTATGGCTACACCTTC
v_gene: TRBV27; d_gene: TRBD1; j_gene: TRBJ2-7; abundance: NA; CDR3aa: CASSLRDRGYEQYF; CDR3nt: TGTGCCAGCAGTCTCCGGGACAGGGGCTACGAGCAGTACTTC
v_gene: TRBV4-2; d_gene: NA; j_gene: TRBJ1-1; abundance: NA; CDR3aa: CASSDHGGEMNTEAFF; CDR3nt: TGTGCCAGCAGCGACCACGGGGGGGAAATGAACACTGAAGCTTTCTTT
v_gene: TRBV2; d_gene: TRBD1; j_gene: TRBJ1-5; abundance: NA; CDR3aa: CASTGQGSRQPQHF; CDR3nt: TGTGCCAGCACCGGACAGGGAAGCAGGCAGCCCCAGCATTTT
v_gene: TRBV10-3; d_gene: NA; j_gene: TRBJ2-7; abundance: NA; CDR3aa: CAISEGLQGRYEQYF; CDR3nt: TGTGCCATCAGTGAAGGGTTACAGGGTCGGTACGAGCAGTACTTC
v_gene: TRBV9; d_gene: TRBD2; j_gene: TRBJ2-3; abundance: NA; CDR3aa: CASSLAGGVTDTQYF; CDR3nt: TGTGCCAGCAGCCTGGCGGGGGGCGTCACAGATACGCAGTATTTT
v_gene: TRBV10-3; d_gene: TRBD1; j_gene: TRBJ1-1; abundance: few; CDR3aa: CAIRNTTGPDEAFF; CDR3nt: TGTGCCATTAGAAACACGACAGGGCCCGACGAAGCTTTCTTT
v_gene: TRBV28; d_gene: NA; j_gene: TRBJ2-7; abundance: NA; CDR3aa: CASSSRQIPYEQYF; CDR3nt: TGTGCCAGCAGTTCACGACAGATCCCTTACGAGCAGTACTTC
v_gene: TRBV7-2; d_gene: NA; j_gene: TRBJ1-1; abundance: NA; CDR3aa: CASSLARGGAFF; CDR3nt: TGTGCCAGCAGCTTAGCGCGCGGTGGGGCTTTCTTT
v_gene: TRBV5-1; d_gene: TRBD1; j_gene: TRBJ1-1; abundance: NA; CDR3aa: CASSPQTGETEAFF; CDR3nt: TGCGCCAGCAGCCCACAAACAGGGGAAACTGAAGCTTTCTTT
v_gene: TRBV7-3; d_gene: TRBD2; j_gene: TRBJ2-2; abundance: NA; CDR3aa: CASSAHTSGGGETGELFF; CDR3nt: TGTGCCAGCAGCGCACATACTAGCGGGGGCGGAGAGACCGGGGAGCTGTTTTTT
v_gene: TRBV11-2; d_gene: NA; j_gene: TRBJ2-5; abundance: NA; CDR3aa: CASSLQDSIQETQYF; CDR3nt: TGTGCCAGCAGCCTACAGGACAGCATCCAAGAGACCCAGTACTTC
v_gene: TRBV5-1; d_gene: TRBD1; j_gene: TRBJ1-1; abundance: NA; CDR3aa: CASSPQGGTEAFF; CDR3nt: TGCGCCAGCAGCCCACAGGGGGGAACTGAAGCTTTCTTT
v_gene: TRBV22-1; d_gene: NA; j_gene: TRBJ1-1; abundance: few; CDR3aa: CPGSAPLGAMNTEAFF; CDR3nt: TGTCCTGGGAGCGCACCATTAGGGGCCATGAACACTGAAGCTTTCTTT
v_gene: TRBV28; d_gene: TRBD1; j_gene: TRBJ2-1; abundance: NA; CDR3aa: CASSRDRDLDEQFF; CDR3nt: TGTGCCAGCTCCCGGGACAGAGATTTAGATGAGCAGTTCTTC
v_gene: TRBV2; d_gene: NA; j_gene: TRBJ2-3; abundance: NA; CDR3aa: CARGRTGRADTQYF; CDR3nt: TGTGCCAGGGGACGGACAGGGAGGGCAGATACGCAGTATTTT
v_gene: TRBV5-5; d_gene: TRBD2; j_gene: TRBJ2-1; abundance: NA; CDR3aa: CASSLRTSGGPSSYNEQFF; CDR3nt: TGTGCCAGCAGCCTGCGGACTAGCGGGGGGCCTTCCTCCTACAATGAGCAGTTCTTC
v_gene: TRBV28; d_gene: NA; j_gene: TRBJ1-6; abundance: NA; CDR3aa: CASSFGRRVDSPLHF; CDR3nt: TGTGCCAGCAGTTTTGGGAGACGGGTAGATTCACCCCTCCACTTT
v_gene: TRBV4-1; d_gene: TRBD1; j_gene: TRBJ2-3; abundance: once; CDR3aa: CASTLDRGQADTQYF; CDR3nt: TGCGCCAGCACCTTGGACAGGGGGCAAGCAGATACGCAGTATTTT
v_gene: TRBV6-5; d_gene: NA; j_gene: TRBJ2-3; abundance: NA; CDR3aa: CASSYAKTDTQYF; CDR3nt: TGTGCCAGCAGTTACGCGAAAACAGATACGCAGTATTTT
v_gene: TRBV5-1; d_gene: NA; j_gene: TRBJ2-3; abundance: NA; CDR3aa: CASSIASDGTDTQYF; CDR3nt: TGCGCCAGCAGCATTGCTAGCGACGGCACAGATACGCAGTATTTT
v_gene: TRBV29-1; d_gene: NA; j_gene: TRBJ1-1; abundance: few; CDR3aa: CSVAHNEAFF; CDR3nt: TGCAGCGTTGCTCACAATGAAGCTTTCTTT
v_gene: TRBV29-1; d_gene: NA; j_gene: TRBJ1-1; abundance: NA; CDR3aa: CSVVRAGNTEAFF; CDR3nt: TGCAGCGTTGTTCGCGCAGGGAACACTGAAGCTTTCTTT
v_gene: TRBV11-3; d_gene: TRBD1; j_gene: TRBJ2-2; abundance: NA; CDR3aa: CASSPGQGNGELFF; CDR3nt: TGTGCCAGCAGCCCGGGACAGGGTAACGGGGAGCTGTTTTTT
v_gene: TRBV2; d_gene: TRBD1; j_gene: TRBJ2-1; abundance: once; CDR3aa: CASRGQGGRGNEQFF; CDR3nt: TGTGCCAGCAGGGGACAGGGGGGGAGAGGCAATGAGCAGTTCTTC
v_gene: TRBV28; d_gene: NA; j_gene: TRBJ1-1; abundance: few; CDR3aa: CASRTANTEAFF; CDR3nt: TGTGCCAGCCGGACAGCGAACACTGAAGCTTTCTTT
v_gene: TRBV4-2; d_gene: TRBD1; j_gene: TRBJ2-5; abundance: NA; CDR3aa: CASSQGGTGSRSETQYF; CDR3nt: TGTGCCAGCAGCCAAGGAGGGACAGGGAGCCGGTCAGAGACCCAGTACTTC
v_gene: TRBV14; d_gene: NA; j_gene: TRBJ1-2; abundance: NA; CDR3aa: CASSPMAVSHYGYTF; CDR3nt: TGTGCCAGCAGCCCCATGGCAGTATCCCACTATGGCTACACCTTC
v_gene: TRBV5-1; d_gene: NA; j_gene: TRBJ2-4; abundance: few; CDR3aa: CASSEVPGGGENIQYF; CDR3nt: TGCGCCAGCAGCGAGGTTCCAGGTGGCGGGGAAAACATTCAGTACTTC
v_gene: TRBV7-2; d_gene: NA; j_gene: TRBJ1-2; abundance: NA; CDR3aa: CASRSSGVKGYTF; CDR3nt: TGTGCCAGCCGATCCTCAGGGGTTAAAGGCTACACCTTC
v_gene: TRBV18; d_gene: NA; j_gene: TRBJ2-7; abundance: NA; CDR3aa: CASSPQLRTSSYEQYF; CDR3nt: TGTGCCAGCTCACCACAGCTAAGGACTTCCTCCTACGAGCAGTACTTC
v_gene: TRBV5-1; d_gene: TRBD2; j_gene: TRBJ2-2; abundance: NA; CDR3aa: CASRNDRTSGGSSAGELFF; CDR3nt: TGCGCCAGCAGAAATGACAGGACTAGCGGGGGGTCCTCTGCCGGGGAGCTGTTTTTT
v_gene: TRBV9; d_gene: NA; j_gene: TRBJ2-3; abundance: NA; CDR3aa: CASSVRGASTDTQYF; CDR3nt: TGTGCCAGCAGCGTGCGGGGTGCTAGCACAGATACGCAGTATTTT
v_gene: TRBV7-9; d_gene: NA; j_gene: TRBJ1-1; abundance: few; CDR3aa: CASSWGVRGHTEAFF; CDR3nt: TGTGCCAGCAGCTGGGGGGTCCGTGGGCACACTGAAGCTTTCTTT
v_gene: TRBV18; d_gene: NA; j_gene: TRBJ2-1; abundance: NA; CDR3aa: CASSLQVSEQFF; CDR3nt: TGTGCCAGCTCACTACAGGTGAGTGAGCAGTTCTTC
v_gene: TRBV18; d_gene: NA; j_gene: TRBJ1-4; abundance: NA; CDR3aa: CASSPGREKLFF; CDR3nt: TGTGCCAGCTCACCCGGCAGGGAAAAACTGTTTTTT
v_gene: TRBV4-1; d_gene: TRBD1; j_gene: TRBJ1-5; abundance: few; CDR3aa: CASSHRQGDSNQPQHF; CDR3nt: TGCGCCAGCAGCCATAGACAGGGTGATAGCAATCAGCCCCAGCATTTT
v_gene: TRBV29-1; d_gene: NA; j_gene: TRBJ2-3; abundance: NA; CDR3aa: CSIGKTSTDTQYF; CDR3nt: TGCAGCATCGGTAAAACTAGCACAGATACGCAGTATTTT
v_gene: TRBV27; d_gene: TRBD1; j_gene: TRBJ2-7; abundance: NA; CDR3aa: CASRRQGASYEQYF; CDR3nt: TGTGCCAGCAGGCGACAGGGGGCCTCCTACGAGCAGTACTTC